The 21 T cell receptor beta chains in this list originate from one sample, sequenced in a study of CD8+CD57+ T cells in acquired aplastic anemia. The template used for profiling TCR beta VDJ and CDR3 was genomic DNA. TCRdb analysed the reads with MiXCR anew, one entry per CDR3 protein. The sample has about 210,000 distinct CDR3 sequences; 61% are singletons. Sequencing was done on a sample of sorted CD4+, CD8+, or CD8+CD57+ T cells (not recorded which) from PBMCs. The receptors come from a human donor in good health.

The V call is TRBV19, the J call TRBJ2-7, with D maybe TRBD2 (5 bases). Looked up from germline, CDR1 is LNHDA and CDR2 is SQIVND (reference sequence). The CDR3 loop spans 15 amino acids. The germline V and J ends were trimmed by 1 base and 2 bases, with 12 bases remaining between them. CDR3 amino acids: CASSIVAGLTYEQYF. CDR3 nucleotides: TGTGCCAGTAGTATAGTCGCTGGACTGACCTACGAGCAGTACTTC.

The chain links TRBV10-2 to TRBJ2-7; TRBD2 matches 11 bases. The DNA matches TRBJ2-1 better at its end, which makes the J call doubtful. Germline loops: CDR1 WSHSY, CDR2 SAAADI. The CDR3 loop spans 15 amino acids. In DNA form, the CDR3 reads TGCGCCAGCAGGCCGGATGCTAGCGGGAGGAATGAGCAGTTCTTC. Translating gives CASRPDASGRNEQFF.

To note about this clonotype: The junction departs from germline at one end; a sequencing error may be responsible. The chain has TRBV25-1 and TRBJ1-1; no clear D. Germline CDR1 and CDR2: MGHDK and SYGVNS. The CDR3 runs 13 residues. The CDR3 region has the DNA TGTGCCAGCAGTGATTCGGGGTTCACTGAGGCTTTCTTT. Its translation: CASSDSGFTEAFF.

J is TRBJ1-1 and V is TRBV20-1, with a possible D match to TRBD1 (5 bases). Germline CDR1 and CDR2: DFQATT and SNEGSKA (reference sequence). The CDR3 totals 15 residues. The V end lost 3 bases, the J end lost 4 bases, and 18 bases lay between the germline ends. In nucleotides, the CDR3 is TGCAGTGCTAGTGGGGGTCCGACCTGGGTCACTGAAGCTTTCTTT. The encoded protein is CSASGGPTWVTEAFF.

This chain links TRBV20-1 with TRBJ1-1; D is ambiguous. V was trimmed by 0 bases and J by 11 bases, leaving 16 bases between them. CDR3 size: 13 residues. The germline gives CDR1 DFQATT, CDR2 SNEGSKA (reference sequence). CDR3 in amino acids: CSARDRGRMMAFF. CDR3 in DNA: TGCAGTGCTAGAGATCGAGGGAGGATGATGGCTTTCTTT.

This clonotype was observed at least ten times. The gene calls are TRBV4-3 and TRBJ2-2, with D tentatively TRBD2 (5 bases). The CDR3 covers 15 residues. V was clipped by 1 base and J by 4 bases, with 10 bases between them. Germline V gene sequence: CDR1 LGHNA, CDR2 YSLEER. CDR3 residues: CASSQAGMGTGELFF. CDR3 in DNA: TGCGCCAGCAGCCAAGCGGGGATGGGCACCGGGGAGCTGTTTTTT.

The chain has TRBV20-1 and TRBJ2-3, with D perhaps being TRBD1 or TRBD2 (6 bases each). Trimming stripped 2 bases from V and 1 base from J, with 10 bases between. The V gene's germline CDR1 is DFQATT and CDR2 SNEGSKA (reference sequence). The CDR3 sequence is 14 residues long. This CDR3 is CSARPGARTDTQYF. The CDR3 DNA reads TGCAGTGCTAGACCGGGGGCCCGCACAGATACGCAGTATTTT.

J is TRBJ2-5 and V is TRBV7-8; the D gene is possibly TRBD1 (6 bases). Looked up from germline, CDR1 is SGHVS and CDR2 is FQNEAQ. The CDR3 sequence is 11 residues long. The V end lost 4 bases, the J end lost 13 bases, and 13 bases lay between the germline ends. Here the CDR3 reads CASSWNRDRYF. CDR3 sequence (DNA): TGTGCCAGCAGCTGGAACAGGGACCGGTACTTC.

This clonotype was recorded many times. The gene calls are TRBV9 and TRBJ1-1, with 7 bases fitting TRBD1. V was clipped by 3 bases and J by 0 bases; unmatched bases: 14. Looked up from germline, CDR1 is SGDLS and CDR2 is YYNGEE. The CDR3 runs to 18 residues. Here the CDR3 reads CASSGPKQGSGMNTEAFF. CDR3 DNA: TGTGCCAGCAGCGGTCCTAAACAGGGGAGTGGTATGAACACTGAAGCTTTCTTT.

The chain combines TRBV2 with TRBJ2-2, with 7 positions matching TRBD2. Losses at the gene ends were 4 bases for V and 7 bases for J; bases not matched to a gene: 9. The germline V gene has CDR1 SNHLY and CDR2 FYNNEI. The CDR3 runs to 15 residues. This CDR3 is CASSVREILVGELFF. CDR3 sequence (DNA): TGTGCCAGCAGTGTGCGGGAGATTCTTGTCGGGGAGCTGTTTTTT. The variable domain in full, completed from reference TRBV2 and TRBJ2-2, reads EPEVTQTPSHQVTQMGQEVILRCVPISNHLYFYWYRQILGQKVEFLVSFYNNEISEKSEIFDDQFSVERPDGSNFTLKIRSTKLEDSAMYFCASSVREILVGELFFGEGSRLTVL.

This rearrangement joins TRBV4-1 to TRBJ2-1; 7 positions agree with TRBD1. Per germline, CDR1 MGHRA and CDR2 YSYEKL. Germline trimming cut 0 bases from V and 6 bases from J; bases unmatched to any gene: 11. There are 17 residues in the CDR3. The CDR3 reads CASSQEDRVLGGNEQFF. DNA of the CDR3: TGCGCCAGCAGCCAAGAAGACAGGGTCCTAGGGGGCAATGAGCAGTTCTTC.

The J gene is TRBJ2-3, the V gene TRBV20-1, with TRBD2 identical over 10 bases. CDR1 DFQATT and CDR2 SNEGSKA come from the germline V gene (reference sequence). V lost 6 bases, J lost 4 bases, and 13 bases stayed unmatched. This CDR3 comprises 16 residues. The CDR3 DNA is TGCAGTGCAACCGACGGGACTAGCGAGTGGGCAGATACGCAGTATTTT. Protein product: CSATDGTSEWADTQYF.

V is TRBV5-1 and J is TRBJ2-7; possible D gene TRBD1, 5 bases. This CDR3 has 13 residues. Deletions cut 0 bases from V and 5 bases from J, with 9 bases between. Germline V gene data show CDR1 as SGHRS and CDR2 as YFSETQ. Written as DNA, the CDR3 is TGCGCCAGCAGCTTGGTTCAGGGCCACGAGCAGTACTTC. Protein product: CASSLVQGHEQYF.

J is TRBJ1-4 and V is TRBV20-1; the D is unclear. Germline-derived CDR1 and CDR2 are DFQATT and SNEGSKA (reference sequence). Deletions cut 6 bases from V and 3 bases from J, with 11 bases between. This CDR3 has 13 residues. CDR3 nucleotides: TGCAGTGCCATAACATGGGCTAATGAAAAACTGTTTTTT. Residues: CSAITWANEKLFF.

The CDR3 DNA reads as TGTGCCAGCATCCCTGGAGCGACTGTTAATGAAAAACTGTTTTTT. The encoded protein is CASIPGATVNEKLFF. The chain couples TRBV5-6 to TRBJ1-4, with no clear D. CDR1 and CDR2 from the germline V gene are SGHDT and YYEEEE. CDR3 length: 15 residues. V was cut by 6 bases and J by 4 bases, with 16 bases left in between.

The rearrangement links TRBV19 to TRBJ1-5, with TRBD1 matching 11 bases. V shed 7 bases and J 7 bases; nucleotides not matched to a gene: 15. This CDR3 spans 17 amino acids. CDR1 LNHDA and CDR2 SQIVND come from the germline V gene (reference sequence). The DNA of the CDR3 is TGTGCCAGTACTGGACAGGGGGCTTTTGTGGGGGAGCAGCCCCAGCATTTT. Its translation is CASTGQGAFVGEQPQHF.

The gene calls are TRBV5-6 and TRBJ2-7, with D hard to call. CDR1 SGHDT and CDR2 YYEEEE come from the germline V gene. Trimming removed 4 bases from V and 0 bases from J, with 11 bases in between. This CDR3 has 14 amino acids. The CDR3 protein is CASSKGPSSYEQYF. In DNA form, the CDR3 reads TGTGCCAGCAGCAAGGGTCCTAGCTCCTACGAGCAGTACTTC.

This clonotype was counted at least ten times. The DNA for the CDR3 is TGTGCCAGCAGGGACGGGGACACAGGGATCTACGAGCAGTACTTC. It yields the protein CASRDGDTGIYEQYF. J is TRBJ2-7 and V is TRBV7-9, with D tentatively TRBD1 (6 bases). Looked up from germline, CDR1 is SEHNR and CDR2 is FQNEAQ (reference sequence). The CDR3 length is 15 residues. V was shortened by 6 bases and J by 3 bases, with 18 bases between the two germline ends. Based on the CDR3 plus reference TRBV7-9 and TRBJ2-7, the full variable domain is DTGVSQNPRHKITKRGQNVTFRCDPISEHNRLYWYRQTLGQGPEFLTYFQNEAQLEKSRLLSDRFSAERPKGSFSTLEIQRTEQGDSAMYLCASRDGDTGIYEQYFGPGTRLTVT.

This clonotype was counted many times. The chain carries TRBV6-4 and TRBJ2-1; 7 positions match TRBD2. Germline V gene sequence: CDR1 MRHNA, CDR2 SNTAGT. V shed 0 bases, J shed 10 bases, and the junction held 3 bases outside the gene matches. The CDR3 is 13 amino acids. This CDR3 reads CASSDSDGGEQFF. CDR3 bases: TGTGCCAGCAGTGACTCTGACGGGGGGGAGCAGTTCTTC.

This rearrangement joins TRBV7-9 to TRBJ1-1, with a possible D match to TRBD1 (5 bases). V lost 7 bases and J 1 base, leaving 10 bases between the germline ends. Germline CDR1 and CDR2: SEHNR and FQNEAQ (reference sequence). The CDR3 is 13 amino acids. In DNA, the CDR3 is TGTGCCAGCACTGAACAGGCGAACACTGAAGCTTTCTTT. This gives the protein CASTEQANTEAFF.

This clonotype was detected many times. The chain joins TRBV4-2 to TRBJ2-1, with unresolved D. The CDR3 loop spans 14 amino acids. Germline CDR1 is LGHNA and CDR2 is YNFKEQ. V lost 1 base to trimming and J lost 0 bases, with 4 bases between them. CDR3 DNA: TGTGCCAGCAGCCAAGGGCCCTCCTACAATGAGCAGTTCTTC. Translation: CASSQGPSYNEQFF.